The rows below give T cell receptor beta chains drawn from one sample of a study of cytomegalovirus exposure and HLA in healthy donors. Profiled with immunoSEQ multiplex PCR; TCRdb holds only in-frame clones, not every one. The sample consists of 99,000 or so clones, approximately 80% of them appearing once. Material for sequencing was PBMCs. The receptors originated from a man in his thirties or forties in good health and CMV-seronegative. Both conserved end residues are part of each CDR3. The D gene is left open where the match is weak. Size tells how often a clone was seen (once, few, many) or the class of an expanded clone, and some rows leave it out.

j_gene	v_gene	d_gene	abundance	CDR3aa	CDR3nt
TRBJ1-1	TRBV7-2	TRBD1	.	CASSQPGGAAFF	TGTGCCAGCAGCCAACCAGGGGGCGCAGCTTTCTTT
TRBJ1-6	TRBV25-1	.	.	CASSGDNYSPLHF	TGTGCCAGCAGTGGAGACAATTATTCACCCCTCCACTTT
TRBJ1-5	TRBV27	.	.	CASSPSNQPQHF	TGTGCCAGCAGTCCGAGCAATCAGCCCCAGCATTTT
TRBJ2-2	TRBV10-3	TRBD1	.	CAITGAGGAFTGELFF	TGTGCCATCACAGGGGCAGGGGGCGCTTTCACCGGGGAGCTGTTTTTT
TRBJ2-6	TRBV5-4	.	.	CASSLPGGAGANVLTF	TGTGCCAGCAGCTTGCCCGGAGGGGCTGGGGCCAACGTCCTGACTTTC
TRBJ2-7	TRBV28	TRBD2	.	CASSQGTSGKGEQYF	TGTGCCAGCAGTCAAGGGACTAGCGGGAAGGGCGAGCAGTACTTC
TRBJ2-1	TRBV15	.	once	CATSRTGFFSSYNEQFF	TGTGCCACCAGCAGAACAGGGTTTTTCAGCTCCTACAATGAGCAGTTCTTC
TRBJ1-3	TRBV4-1	.	.	CASSQPGVGSYLF	TGCGCCAGCAGCCAACCCGGGGTGGGGTCCTATCTTTTT
TRBJ1-1	TRBV5-4	.	.	CASSLRVMNTEAFF	TGTGCCAGCAGCTTGCGGGTTATGAACACTGAAGCTTTCTTT
TRBJ2-3	TRBV5-1	TRBD2	.	CASSLALAGTGDTQYF	TGCGCCAGCAGCTTGGCGCTAGCGGGGACGGGAGATACGCAGTATTTT
TRBJ1-1	TRBV5-1	.	.	CASSWTLEGGNTEAFF	TGCGCCAGCAGCTGGACCTTAGAGGGAGGGAACACTGAAGCTTTCTTT
TRBJ2-5	TRBV6-1	.	.	CASSEMAGVGETQYF	TGTGCCAGCAGTGAAATGGCAGGGGTGGGGGAGACCCAGTACTTC
TRBJ2-5	TRBV9	TRBD2	.	CASSAGTSGEETQYF	TGTGCCAGCAGCGCCGGGACTAGCGGGGAAGAGACCCAGTACTTC
TRBJ2-5	TRBV10-2	.	.	CASSDSSASYQETQYF	TGCGCCAGCAGTGACTCTAGCGCCTCGTACCAAGAGACCCAGTACTTC
TRBJ2-1	TRBV27	TRBD2	.	CASSFIPPTSGRKFF	TGTGCCAGCAGTTTTATCCCCCCCACTAGCGGGAGGAAGTTCTTC
TRBJ1-5	TRBV7-2	.	.	CASSSTALTKPNQPQHF	TGTGCCAGCAGCTCGACTGCCCTCACAAAACCCAATCAGCCCCAGCATTTT
TRBJ1-1	TRBV13	.	.	CASRSIGSNTEAFF	TGTGCCAGCAGGTCAATAGGGAGTAACACTGAAGCTTTCTTT
TRBJ1-2	TRBV28	.	.	CASSLLRYGYTF	TGTGCCAGCAGTTTACTGCGCTATGGCTACACCTTC
TRBJ1-5	TRBV30	.	once	CAWSPFNWHQPQHF	TGTGCCTGGAGCCCCTTCAATTGGCATCAGCCCCAGCATTTT
TRBJ2-5	TRBV7-2	.	.	CASSLGQGGRETQYF	TGTGCCAGCAGCTTAGGACAGGGAGGTCGTGAGACCCAGTACTTC
TRBJ2-3	TRBV27	TRBD2	.	CASSYGLALTSTDTQYF	TGTGCCAGCAGTTATGGACTAGCCTTAACCAGCACAGATACGCAGTATTTT
TRBJ1-2	TRBV19	.	.	CASSLGDLDGYTF	TGTGCCAGTAGTCTCGGGGATCTGGATGGCTACACCTTC
TRBJ1-2	TRBV5-6	TRBD1	.	CASSLELRGRDGYTF	TGTGCCAGCAGCTTGGAGCTCAGGGGGCGGGATGGCTACACCTTC
TRBJ2-7	TRBV18	.	.	CASSPRTQTYEQYF	TGTGCCAGCTCACCGAGGACACAAACCTACGAGCAGTACTTC
TRBJ1-4	TRBV27	.	.	CASSHNRVPSTNEKLFF	TGTGCCAGCAGCCATAACAGGGTCCCTTCAACTAATGAAAAACTGTTTTTT
TRBJ2-1	TRBV10-1	.	.	CASSESHSGLSNEQFF	TGCGCCAGCAGTGAGTCCCACAGCGGCCTCTCCAATGAGCAGTTCTTC
TRBJ2-1	TRBV5-6	.	.	CASIQAGLDNEQFF	TGTGCCAGCATCCAGGCGGGCCTGGACAATGAGCAGTTCTTC
TRBJ1-4	TRBV7-6	.	.	CASSRAGFATNEKLFF	TGTGCCAGCAGCAGAGCAGGTTTTGCAACTAATGAAAAACTGTTTTTT
TRBJ2-1	TRBV9	TRBD1	.	CASSVAGQGTNEQFF	TGTGCCAGCAGCGTAGCGGGACAGGGAACCAATGAGCAGTTCTTC
TRBJ2-7	TRBV5-1	.	.	CASSYGQSYEQYF	TGCGCCAGCAGCTACGGACAGTCCTACGAGCAGTACTTC
TRBJ2-3	TRBV15	.	few	CATSRDLSRDGSDTQYF	TGTGCCACCAGCAGAGATCTGAGCAGAGACGGGTCAGATACGCAGTATTTT
TRBJ1-4	TRBV25-1	TRBD1	.	CASSEGTGIPNEKLFF	TGTGCCAGCAGTGAAGGGACAGGGATACCTAATGAAAAACTGTTTTTT
TRBJ1-2	TRBV7-2	.	.	CASSLDVGGF	TGTGCCAGCAGCTTAGATGTAGGAGGCTTC
TRBJ1-1	TRBV6-5	TRBD1	few	CASSSSGGSEAFF	TGTGCCAGCAGTTCATCAGGGGGATCTGAAGCTTTCTTT
TRBJ2-1	TRBV28	.	.	CASRRPRGGHRTYNEQFF	TGTGCCAGCAGGCGCCCAAGAGGGGGACACCGGACCTACAATGAGCAGTTCTTC
TRBJ1-1	TRBV27	.	few	CASSPPGLRNTEAFF	TGTGCCAGCAGCCCCCCGGGACTACGGAACACTGAAGCTTTCTTT
TRBJ1-2	TRBV18	TRBD1	.	CASSPDRVGWGYGYTF	TGTGCCAGCTCACCTGACAGGGTGGGATGGGGCTATGGCTACACCTTC
TRBJ2-1	TRBV5-4	TRBD1	.	CASSEQGALSYNEQFF	TGTGCCAGCAGCGAACAGGGGGCCCTCTCCTACAATGAGCAGTTCTTC
TRBJ1-2	TRBV14	.	.	CASSQVPGMGYTF	TGTGCCAGCAGCCAAGTCCCAGGAATGGGCTACACCTTC
TRBJ2-1	TRBV5-4	.	few	CASSYNNEQFF	TGTGCCAGCAGTTACAATAATGAGCAGTTCTTC
TRBJ1-4	TRBV5-1	.	.	CASSLGQNNEKLFF	TGCGCCAGCAGCTTAGGACAGAATAATGAAAAACTGTTTTTT